Shown below are 22 T cell receptor beta chains from a single sample sequenced in a study of OX40 agonist ivuxolimab in advanced cancers. Method: immunoSEQ multiplex PCR; TCRdb's copy keeps in-frame clones and lacks some. The table records around 76,000 clones, 94% of them present only once. Here the sequenced sample was CD4+ or CD8+ T cells sorted from blood, taken in a trial of the OX40 agonist ivuxolimab. Receptor source: an adult with an advanced solid tumor such as melanoma, head and neck, liver or kidney cancer.

As regards this clone: A junction boundary mismatches the germline segment, possibly from a read error. The chain combines TRBV19 with TRBJ1-3; D is unclear. The CDR3 spans 15 residues. Germline assignment: CDR1 LNHDA and CDR2 SQIVND (reference sequence). The CDR3 loop is CASSTSGRAGNTIYF. CDR3 coding DNA: TGTGCCAGTAGTACGAGCGGAAGGGCTGGGAACACCATATATTTT.

The rearrangement uses TRBV5-1 and TRBJ1-2; 7 nucleotides line up with TRBD1. The CDR3 is made up of 16 amino acids. Trimming cost V 5 bases and J 0 bases; bases outside gene matches: 10. Per germline, CDR1 SGHRS and CDR2 YFSETQ. This CDR3 reads CASSTGVPVANYGYTF. The CDR3 DNA is TGCGCCAGCAGTACAGGGGTTCCGGTCGCTAACTATGGCTACACCTTC.

The gene calls are TRBV19 and TRBJ1-1; D remains ambiguous. Germline V lookup: CDR1 LNHDA, CDR2 SQIVND (reference sequence). V lost 6 bases, J lost 0 bases, and 8 bases lay in between. The CDR3 has 13 residues. CDR3 sequence: CASSDSLNTEAFF. CDR3 in DNA: TGTGCCAGTAGCGACTCACTGAACACTGAAGCTTTCTTT.

The table lists this clone with a few counts. This sequence joins TRBV7-6 and TRBJ1-6, with D perhaps TRBD1 (6 bases). The CDR3 has 12 amino acids. V lost 5 bases and J 10 bases, leaving 9 bases between the germline ends. Looked up from germline, CDR1 is SGHVS and CDR2 is FNYEAQ. CDR3 loop: CASSPGVSPLHF. In DNA form, the CDR3 reads TGTGCCAGCAGCCCAGGGGTCTCACCCCTCCACTTT. The variable domain in full, with the rest retrieved from reference TRBV7-6 and TRBJ1-6, is GAGVSQSPRYKVTKRGQDVALRCDPISGHVSLYWYRQALGQGPEFLTYFNYEAQQDKSGLPNDRFSAERPEGSISTLTIQRTEQRDSAMYRCASSPGVSPLHFGNGTRLTVT.

V gene TRBV4-3 combines with J gene TRBJ2-7; TRBD2 is a possible D gene (6 bases). V was clipped by 0 bases and J by 2 bases, with 14 bases between them. This CDR3 has 16 residues. Germline CDR1 LGHNA, CDR2 YSLEER. The CDR3 DNA is TGCGCCAGCAGCCAAGATTGGAGCGGGTCAGCCTACGAGCAGTACTTC. As protein: CASSQDWSGSAYEQYF.

J is TRBJ1-5 and V is TRBV6-1, with a weak D call TRBD1 (6 bases). The CDR3 is 14 residues long. Per germline, CDR1 MNHNS and CDR2 SASEGT. Trimming left V 3 bases short and J 6 bases short, with 12 bases between. The CDR3 region is CASSEVGGGQPQHF. The CDR3 bases are TGTGCCAGCAGTGAGGTAGGGGGTGGTCAGCCCCAGCATTTT.

J is TRBJ1-2 and V is TRBV29-1; D is unclear. Looked up from germline, CDR1 is SQVTM and CDR2 is ANQGSEA. V was pared by 0 bases and J by 8 bases, with 16 bases between. The CDR3 covers 14 residues. The CDR3 spells CSVEDSRREVGYTF. As DNA, the CDR3 is TGCAGCGTTGAAGATTCCCGACGGGAGGTAGGCTACACCTTC.

The rearrangement joins TRBV5-4 to TRBJ2-5, with a tentative D call TRBD2 (5 bases). The J call could be wrong; TRBJ2-7 is a better fit for the DNA end. Germline assignment: CDR1 SGHNT and CDR2 YYREEE (reference sequence). The CDR3 loop spans 15 amino acids. In DNA, the CDR3 is TGTGCCAGCAACAACGACGGGAAGCGTATCTACGAGCAGTACTTC. Protein sequence: CASNNDGKRIYEQYF.

The rearrangement links TRBV29-1 to TRBJ2-7; D perhaps matches TRBD2 (6 bases). The CDR3 is 14 residues long. CDR1 is SQVTM, CDR2 ANQGSEA, per germline. Between the trimmed V and J ends, which lost 6 bases and 2 bases, there was a span of 17 bases. CDR3: CSVHGGDLTYEQYF. The CDR3 DNA is TGCAGCGTCCACGGGGGAGACCTTACCTACGAGCAGTACTTC.

The rearrangement joins TRBV27 to TRBJ2-2, with D uncertain. CDR3 length equals 12 residues. Germline V gene data show CDR1 as MNHEY and CDR2 as SMNVEV (reference sequence). The V and J ends lost 3 bases and 4 bases respectively, with 3 bases between them. The CDR3 coding sequence is TGTGCCAGCAGTTTGGTCACCGGGGAGCTGTTTTTT. Translated, it gives CASSLVTGELFF.

The chain recombines TRBV4-3 with TRBJ2-2; D remains unclear. Trimming cost V 3 bases and J 4 bases, with 15 bases left between them. Germline V CDR1 and CDR2: LGHNA, YSLEER. The CDR3 spans 16 residues. The DNA for the CDR3 is TGCGCCAGCAGCCATGGTGGTGGATATGGCACCGGGGAGCTGTTTTTT. This encodes CASSHGGGYGTGELFF.

V is TRBV29-1 and J is TRBJ1-4; the match to TRBD1 covers 7 bases. From germline, CDR1 is SQVTM and CDR2 ANQGSEA. V was pared by 7 bases and J by 7 bases, with 6 bases of the junction left unmatched. The CDR3 runs to 12 residues. This CDR3 reads CSAATGSEKLFF. CDR3 coding DNA: TGCAGCGCTGCGACAGGGAGTGAAAAACTGTTTTTT.

This chain connects TRBV7-9 to TRBJ1-1; D remains ambiguous. Germline values: CDR1 SEHNR, CDR2 FQNEAQ (reference sequence). Trimming removed 1 base from V and 10 bases from J, with 10 bases in between. The CDR3 contains 12 residues. The CDR3 protein is CASSLDGVRAFF. CDR3 DNA sequence: TGTGCCAGCAGCTTAGACGGGGTGAGAGCTTTCTTT.

The chain has TRBV27 and TRBJ1-1, with D perhaps TRBD1 (6 bases). Germline loops: CDR1 MNHEY, CDR2 SMNVEV (reference sequence). Deletions cut 9 bases from V and 1 base from J, with 21 bases between. The length of the CDR3 is 16 residues. CDR3 bases: TGTGCCAGTGCCAGGGGCCGACCAGGCAGGAACACTGAAGCTTTCTTT. The encoded protein is CASARGRPGRNTEAFF.

V gene TRBV18 combines with J gene TRBJ1-2; D might be TRBD1 (5 bases). The CDR3 is 12 residues long. Trimming cost V 6 bases and J 3 bases, with 8 bases left between them. Germline V CDR1 and CDR2: KGHSH, LQKENI. The CDR3 nucleotides read TGTGCCAGCTCCCGGGGGGACTATGGCTACACCTTC. Its protein is CASSRGDYGYTF.

The V call is TRBV25-1, the J call TRBJ1-3; 10 bases align to TRBD1. This CDR3 comprises 16 residues. Germline lookup yields CDR1 MGHDK and CDR2 SYGVNS. V lost 3 bases, J lost 5 bases, and 7 bases stayed unmatched. As DNA, the CDR3 is TGTGCCAGCAGTGACCCGGGACAGGGGTCCAGAAACACCATATATTTT. It translates to CASSDPGQGSRNTIYF.

V is TRBV27 and J is TRBJ1-1; D is perhaps TRBD1 (5 bases). Trimming cost V 5 bases and J 5 bases, with 15 bases left between them. CDR3 length equals 14 residues. CDR1 MNHEY and CDR2 SMNVEV come from the germline V gene (reference sequence). CDR3 amino acids: CASSPRGGRTEAFF. CDR3 coding DNA: TGTGCCAGCAGTCCCCGGGGGGGACGGACTGAAGCTTTCTTT.

The chain carries TRBV7-2 and TRBJ2-1; D might be TRBD1 (5 bases). Between the trimmed V and J ends, which lost 2 bases and 6 bases, there was a span of 20 bases. Germline loops: CDR1 SGHTA, CDR2 FQGNSA. The CDR3 totals 17 residues. The CDR3 sequence: CASSLPPNQVGPNEQFF. The CDR3 DNA reads TGTGCCAGCAGCTTACCCCCGAACCAGGTGGGGCCCAATGAGCAGTTCTTC.

The chain joins TRBV18 to TRBJ2-7; D could derive from TRBD1 or TRBD2 (5 bases each). The CDR3 totals 16 residues. V gave up 3 bases and J gave up 2 bases, with 17 bases separating them. Germline V gene lookup returns CDR1 KGHSH and CDR2 LQKENI. The CDR3 DNA is TGTGCCAGCTCACCCGACGATGGGGGACCTACCTACGAGCAGTACTTC. Residues: CASSPDDGGPTYEQYF. The whole variable domain, remainder taken from reference TRBV18 and TRBJ2-7, is NAGVMQNPRHLVRRRGQEARLRCSPMKGHSHVYWYRQLPEEGLKFMVYLQKENIIDESGMPKERFSAEFPKEGPSILRIQQVVRGDSAAYFCASSPDDGGPTYEQYFGPGTRLTVT.

V usage is TRBV9 and J usage is TRBJ2-7, with D perhaps TRBD2 (6 bases). The V end lost 4 bases, the J end lost 2 bases, and 19 bases lay between the germline ends. The CDR3 is 16 residues long. Germline V lookup: CDR1 SGDLS, CDR2 YYNGEE. CDR3 in amino acids: CASSPNGGDPTYEQYF. In DNA form, the CDR3 reads TGTGCCAGCAGCCCCAACGGGGGAGACCCCACCTACGAGCAGTACTTC.

The genes are TRBV30 and TRBJ2-7, with D tentatively TRBD1 (6 bases). The CDR3 spans 12 residues. The V gene's germline CDR1 is GTSNPN and CDR2 SVGIG (reference sequence). Trimming shortened V by 4 bases and J by 5 bases, and 12 bases separated the two germline ends. The CDR3 nucleotides are TGTGCCTGGAAGGGGGAGTTCGACGAGCAGTACTTC. Protein product: CAWKGEFDEQYF.

The chain is built from TRBV27 and TRBJ1-1; weak D call: TRBD1 (5 bases). With 3 bases removed from V and 6 bases from J, the gap between germline ends came to 8 bases. In germline, CDR1 is MNHEY, CDR2 SMNVEV (reference sequence). CDR3 length: 12 amino acids. The CDR3 DNA is TGTGCCAGCAGTTTTATAGGGGCTGAAGCTTTCTTT. Translated, it gives CASSFIGAEAFF.